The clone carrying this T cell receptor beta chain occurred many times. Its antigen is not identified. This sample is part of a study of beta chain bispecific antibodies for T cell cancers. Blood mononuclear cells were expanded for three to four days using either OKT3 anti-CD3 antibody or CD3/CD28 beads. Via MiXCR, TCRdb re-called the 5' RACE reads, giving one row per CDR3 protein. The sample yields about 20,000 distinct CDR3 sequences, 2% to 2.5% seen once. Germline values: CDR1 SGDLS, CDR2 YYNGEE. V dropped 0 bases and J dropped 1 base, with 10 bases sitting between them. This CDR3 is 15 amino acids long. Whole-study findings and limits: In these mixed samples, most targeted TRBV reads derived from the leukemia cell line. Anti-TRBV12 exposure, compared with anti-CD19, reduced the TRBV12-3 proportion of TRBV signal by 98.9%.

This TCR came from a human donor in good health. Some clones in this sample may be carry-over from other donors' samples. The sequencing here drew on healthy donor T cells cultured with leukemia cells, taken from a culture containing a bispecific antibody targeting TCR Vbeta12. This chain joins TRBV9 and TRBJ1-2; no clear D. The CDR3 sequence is CASSVALGFNYGYTF. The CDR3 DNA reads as TGTGCCAGCAGCGTAGCTCTGGGGTTTAACTATGGCTACACCTTC.